The clone carrying this T cell receptor beta chain came up many times. The target antigen is unknown. Bulk libraries came from a prior protocol with listed TCR primers. From the PCR reads, TCRdb called clonotypes with MiXCR, one entry per CDR3 protein. The sample includes over 600,000 distinct CDR3 sequences, 15% to 20% seen only once; the top ten take approximately 0.9%. This specimen comes from a study of molecular identifiers for immune sequencing clone quantification. Study overall: RNA from approximately 20,000 or 100,000 naive CD8 cells was split five ways in replicates, with four sequenced. General study findings and limits: For effector cells, clones above 20 RNA copies held over 99% of molecules; for naive cells, under 1%. Researchers reportedly could pick up spiked Jurkat TCR RNA from one cell mixed into about a million naive cells.

Between the trimmed V and J ends, which lost 5 bases and 3 bases, there was a span of 21 bases. Germline-derived CDR1 and CDR2 are MNHEY and SVGAGI. The CDR3 extends over 17 amino acids. The genes are TRBV6-5 and TRBJ2-3; D tentatively reads TRBD1 or TRBD2 (6 bases each). This clonotype originated in a human donor in good health. Some libraries in this study had Jurkat cell RNA spiked in. The sample was naive CD8+ T cells from blood, with Jurkat cell RNA spiked in. Subset here: FACS-sorted CD8+CD4-CCR7+CD45RA+ naive T cells. For the CDR3, the DNA is TGTGCCAGCAGTCGGACGGGGGCCGGGGTTAGGACAGATACGCAGTATTTT. It is translated as CASSRTGAGVRTDTQYF.